This TCR beta chain originates from a study of T cell responses to AZD1222 COVID-19 vaccine. Study observations and caveats: CD4 TCRs linked to vaccination spanned spike, dominating at 160-218 and 743-854.

TCRdb keeps only in-frame clones here, not all; method: immunoSEQ multiplex PCR. The profile shows 150,000 to 200,000 clones, approximately 87% of them singletons. V was cut by 3 bases and J by 8 bases, with 19 bases left in between. Germline V gives CDR1 LNHDA, CDR2 SQIVND (reference sequence). The length of the CDR3 is 15 residues. On this clone itself: Its antigen remains unknown.

The clonotype originates from an adult in good health. The chain employs TRBV19 and TRBJ1-1; no clear D gene. The source was peripheral blood, collected on day 0 of MenACWY control vaccination. In DNA form, the CDR3 reads TGTGCCAGTAGTATCCCTCGGACCAGACCTCCCGAAGCTTTCTTT. The encoded protein is CASSIPRTRPPEAFF.